The rows below give T cell receptor beta chains drawn from one sample of a study of PD-L1 blockade in urothelial cancer. The method was immunoSEQ multiplex PCR; TCRdb's version includes in-frame clones alone and lacks a portion of them. The repertoire holds tens of thousands of clones, with 70% to 90% as singletons. Specimen: PBMCs, collected around atezolizumab (anti-PD-L1) treatment. These receptors were taken from a man between 65 and 79 years old with urothelial cancer. Both conserved end residues are part of each CDR3. A D gene is named only where the DNA matches it firmly. Size is stated for part of the rows, as once, few or many counts, or as a class when the clone is expanded.

CDR3 DNA,CDR3 protein,D gene,clone size,V gene,J gene
TGTGCCAGCAGCTTAGGACTAGCGGGAGGGCTTAGGAACAATGAGCAGTTCTTC,CASSLGLAGGLRNNEQFF,TRBD2,NA,TRBV7-9,TRBJ2-1
TGTGCCTGGAGAGACAGGGCAGCAGGGACCCAGTACTTC,CAWRDRAAGTQYF,TRBD1,once,TRBV30,TRBJ2-5
TGTGCCAGCAGCGCGACAGGGAGAGGAGCCGGGGAGCTGTTTTTT,CASSATGRGAGELFF,TRBD1,once,TRBV9,TRBJ2-2
TGTGCCACCAGCAGAGCGGTGGAGACCCAGTACTTC,CATSRAVETQYF,NA,once,TRBV15,TRBJ2-5
TGTGCCAGCAGTTACGCGGGAATAGGGAGTGAAGCTTTCTTT,CASSYAGIGSEAFF,NA,NA,TRBV6-6,TRBJ1-1
TGTGCCAGCACGGATCAAGCGGGCACGGCGGGCGAGCAGTACTTC,CASTDQAGTAGEQYF,NA,NA,TRBV6-6,TRBJ2-7
TGTGCCAGCAGCTTGGCCCCGGAGAATGAAGCTTTCTTT,CASSLAPENEAFF,NA,NA,TRBV5-5,TRBJ1-1
TGTGCCAGCAGTGAAGCGGAGGGCTCTGGAAACACCATATATTTT,CASSEAEGSGNTIYF,NA,once,TRBV2,TRBJ1-3
TGCAGCGTTGAAAATTCGAGAACGGCTTTCTTT,CSVENSRTAFF,NA,NA,TRBV29-1,TRBJ1-1
TGTGCCAGCAGTTACAACAGCTACTATGGCTACACCTTC,CASSYNSYYGYTF,NA,NA,TRBV6-5,TRBJ1-2
TGTGCCTGGAGTGCGCCGGACAGGTCGTACCAAGAGACCCAGTACTTC,CAWSAPDRSYQETQYF,TRBD1,NA,TRBV30,TRBJ2-5
TGCGCCAGCAGCTTTAGACTGAACACCGGGGAGCTGTTTTTT,CASSFRLNTGELFF,NA,NA,TRBV5-1,TRBJ2-2
TGTGCCAGTAGTATAGTGACTAGCGGGCCCGTTGGTGAGCAGTTCTTC,CASSIVTSGPVGEQFF,TRBD2,once,TRBV19,TRBJ2-1
TGTGCCATCAGTGAAGAGCGGGGCCTCCAAGAGACCCAGTACTTC,CAISEERGLQETQYF,TRBD2,NA,TRBV10-3,TRBJ2-5
TGCGCCAGCAGCAAGACAGGGACTGAAGCTTTCTTT,CASSKTGTEAFF,TRBD1,NA,TRBV5-1,TRBJ1-1
TGTGCCTGGAGTAGCGGGAGGAAGAGGAACGAGCAGTACTTC,CAWSSGRKRNEQYF,TRBD2,NA,TRBV30,TRBJ2-7
TGTGCCAGCAGCCAAGACAGGGTAGGGCGGTTCTACGAGCAGTACTTC,CASSQDRVGRFYEQYF,TRBD1,NA,TRBV5-4,TRBJ2-7
TGTGCCAGCAGTTCTACTCCAGGGAATCAGCCCCAGCATTTT,CASSSTPGNQPQHF,NA,NA,TRBV6-1,TRBJ1-5
TGTGCCAGTAGTAGCGGTAGCACAGATACGCAGTATTTT,CASSSGSTDTQYF,NA,NA,TRBV19,TRBJ2-3
TGTGCCAGCAGCGTTTTAGCGGGAGGGGTCACAGATACGCAGTATTTT,CASSVLAGGVTDTQYF,TRBD2,NA,TRBV2,TRBJ2-3
TGTGCCAGCAGTCGTTTCCTGCGGACAGGGTTTGGTGAAAAACTGTTTTTT,CASSRFLRTGFGEKLFF,TRBD1,once,TRBV28,TRBJ1-4
TGTGCCAGCAGTTCCAGGTACAATGAGCAGTTCTTC,CASSSRYNEQFF,NA,NA,TRBV28,TRBJ2-1
TGCGCCAGCAGTGAGTGGAACTTCAAAGGGGTCACCGGGGAGCTGTTTTTT,CASSEWNFKGVTGELFF,NA,few,TRBV10-1,TRBJ2-2
TGTGCCAGCTCACCACAGAACAGGGCCAAAAACATTCAGTACTTC,CASSPQNRAKNIQYF,NA,NA,TRBV18,TRBJ2-4
TGTGCCAGCAGTGAGATCTATGGCTACACCTTC,CASSEIYGYTF,NA,once,TRBV6-5,TRBJ1-2
TGTGCCAGCAGTTTAGGGGGGGACAGGGGAGAGACTGAAGCTTTCTTT,CASSLGGDRGETEAFF,TRBD1,NA,TRBV28,TRBJ1-1
TGTGCCAGCAGCGTGGGGTTCGGGACAGGGGACAATGAGCAGTTCTTC,CASSVGFGTGDNEQFF,TRBD1,NA,TRBV5-6,TRBJ2-1
TGCGCCAGCAGCTTCGACAGTCTCAATCAGCCCCAGCATTTT,CASSFDSLNQPQHF,NA,NA,TRBV5-1,TRBJ1-5
TGCGCCAGCAGCCAAGGCGGACTAGCGGGAGCCGTCCTGGAGACCCAGTACTTC,CASSQGGLAGAVLETQYF,TRBD2,NA,TRBV4-1,TRBJ2-5
TGCAGCGTTGATGGGCGCGGGGCGGATAGAGAGACCCAGTACTTC,CSVDGRGADRETQYF,NA,NA,TRBV29-1,TRBJ2-5
TGCGCCAGCAGCTCTATCGGGTCTAACTACGAGCAGTACTTC,CASSSIGSNYEQYF,NA,NA,TRBV4-1,TRBJ2-7
TGTGCCAGCAGTTTAATAGGACAGGCGATCCCCTATGGCTACACCTTC,CASSLIGQAIPYGYTF,TRBD1,NA,TRBV28,TRBJ1-2
TGTGCCAGCAGTGAAGGTAGCCAGCCCCAGCATTTT,CASSEGSQPQHF,NA,NA,TRBV6-1,TRBJ1-5
TGCGCCAGCAGCTGGGACGGGACAGGAGACTACGAGCAGTACTTC,CASSWDGTGDYEQYF,TRBD1,NA,TRBV5-1,TRBJ2-7
TGCGCCAGCAAGACAGGGGTTGTTAATGAAAAACTGTTTTTT,CASKTGVVNEKLFF,TRBD1,NA,TRBV5-1,TRBJ1-4
TGTGCCAGCAGTTCTCAACGGGGAGATACGCAGTATTTT,CASSSQRGDTQYF,NA,NA,TRBV25-1,TRBJ2-3
TGTGCCAGTAGACCGGGGACAGGGCGAAGCAACACTGAAGCTTTCTTT,CASRPGTGRSNTEAFF,TRBD1,NA,TRBV19,TRBJ1-1
TGTGCCAGCAGGGGGGGGCAGGGTTCTTTCTTT,CASRGGQGSFF,NA,NA,TRBV6-6,TRBJ1-1
TGTGCCAGCTCACCACCGACAGGGAACACTGAAGCTTTCTTT,CASSPPTGNTEAFF,NA,few,TRBV18,TRBJ1-1
TGTGCCAGCAGCTTGGAGCCGGCTAATGAAAAACTGTTTTTT,CASSLEPANEKLFF,NA,NA,TRBV5-4,TRBJ1-4
TGTGCCAGCAGCCCCTCGGACAGGGGACACACCATATATTTT,CASSPSDRGHTIYF,TRBD1,NA,TRBV11-2,TRBJ1-3
TGTGCCAGCAGGGCGACAGGGGAGGCGAATGAGCAGTTCTTC,CASRATGEANEQFF,TRBD1,NA,TRBV27,TRBJ2-1
TGTGCCAGCAGCTCCTACGAGGGGGCACCCACCTATGGCTACACCTTC,CASSSYEGAPTYGYTF,TRBD1,NA,TRBV11-2,TRBJ1-2
TGCGCCAGCAGCTGGGGCGCGGACACTGAAGCTTTCTTT,CASSWGADTEAFF,NA,NA,TRBV5-1,TRBJ1-1
TGTGCCAGCAGCCTAAGGGGCGCAGATACGCAGTATTTT,CASSLRGADTQYF,NA,NA,TRBV25-1,TRBJ2-3